This TCR beta chain was captured in a study of CD8+CD57+ T cells in acquired aplastic anemia. Patients selected for sequencing had displayed CD8+CD57+ cell expansion by flow cytometry. Acquired aplastic anemia of severe grade affected all patients. In its sample, this clonotype was seen a few times. The antigen is unknown. This CDR3 region has 15 residues. In germline, CDR1 is MNHEY, CDR2 SVGAGI. V lost 4 bases to trimming and J lost 8 bases; unmatched junction nucleotides: 10. Genomic DNA provided the template from which TCR beta VDJ and CDR3 profiles were obtained. Each CDR3 protein is one row after TCRdb ran MiXCR on the reads. The sample holds 200,000 or so distinct CDR3 sequences, roughly half seen once. Overall study findings and caveats: Levels of CD8+ Simpson's diversity were not significantly distinct in patients versus controls. Patients shared about 30 CD8+ CDR3 sequences with controls.

The genes are TRBV6-5 and TRBJ1-2; 10 nucleotides match TRBD1. The origin of this receptor is a human donor with aplastic anemia. What was sequenced was sorted CD4+, CD8+, or CD8+CD57+ T cells (not recorded which) from PBMCs. The CDR3 nucleotides are TGTGCCAGCAGTTGGGACAGGGGAAAAAAATTGGGCTACACCTTC. Residues: CASSWDRGKKLGYTF.